The sequence of this T cell receptor (beta chain) was determined in a study of Graves' ophthalmopathy and Graves' hyperthyroidism. Transcripts of RNA were the source for amplifying TCR beta CDR3 regions. The first round was an RT-PCR with HTBI primers, and the second round was a multiplex PCR. Each CDR3 protein gets one entry after TCRdb re-called the multiplex PCR reads with MiXCR. There are tens of thousands of distinct CDR3 sequences in the sample; under 55% occur only once, and roughly 5% lies in the top ten. For donors with ophthalmopathy, the disease showed moderate-to-severe activity, reached CAS ≥3 and NOSPECS ≥4, and had lasted under 3 months. The authors isolated PBMCs from around 10 ml of fresh peripheral blood. In its sample, this clonotype was seen many times. What it binds is not known. Study-wide results and limits: Blood also held most thyroid clonotypes expanded above 0.001 frequency.

Sequencing input: peripheral blood. This receptor was taken from an adult woman with Graves' ophthalmopathy.

This CDR3 reads CASSLAGYAGGSGETQYF. The DNA for the CDR3 is TGCGCCAGCAGCTTGGCCGGTTATGCGGGAGGGTCGGGAGAGACCCAGTACTTC. J is TRBJ2-5 and V is TRBV5-1, with 9 bases aligning to TRBD2. Losses at the gene ends were 0 bases for V and 4 bases for J; bases not matched to a gene: 13. From germline, CDR1 is SGHRS and CDR2 YFSETQ. The CDR3 has 18 amino acids.